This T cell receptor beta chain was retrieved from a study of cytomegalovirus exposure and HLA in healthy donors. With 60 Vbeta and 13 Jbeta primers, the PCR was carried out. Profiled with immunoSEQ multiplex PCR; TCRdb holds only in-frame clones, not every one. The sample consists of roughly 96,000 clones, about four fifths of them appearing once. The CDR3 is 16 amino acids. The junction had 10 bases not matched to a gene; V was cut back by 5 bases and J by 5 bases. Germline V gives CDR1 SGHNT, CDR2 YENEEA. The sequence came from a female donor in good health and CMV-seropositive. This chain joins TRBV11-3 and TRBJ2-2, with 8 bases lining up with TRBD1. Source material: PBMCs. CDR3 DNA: TGTGCCAGCAGCCCAGGGGGCGCGAAACAAACCGGGGAGCTGTTTTTT. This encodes CASSPGGAKQTGELFF.